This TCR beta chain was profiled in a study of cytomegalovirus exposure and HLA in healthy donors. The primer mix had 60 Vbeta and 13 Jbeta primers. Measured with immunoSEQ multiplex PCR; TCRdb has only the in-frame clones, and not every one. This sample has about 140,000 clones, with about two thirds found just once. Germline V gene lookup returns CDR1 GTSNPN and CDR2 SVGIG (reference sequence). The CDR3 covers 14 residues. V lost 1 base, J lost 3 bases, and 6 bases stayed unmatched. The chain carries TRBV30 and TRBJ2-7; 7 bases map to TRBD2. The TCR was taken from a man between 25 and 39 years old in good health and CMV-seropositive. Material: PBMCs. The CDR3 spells CAWSGGRFYYEQYF. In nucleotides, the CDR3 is TGTGCCTGGAGTGGCGGGAGATTTTACTACGAGCAGTACTTC.